Presented here are 10 T cell receptor beta chains from one specimen sequenced in a study of identical twins. A single record per CDR3 protein comes from TCRdb applying MiXCR to the 5' RACE reads. The sample gives about 470,000 distinct CDR3 sequences, about 24% of which show up once; roughly 2.8% is in the top ten. These records were also assigned to another study, of T cells expressing NK-cell markers.

The sample consisted of CD4+ T cells sorted from blood. The receptor source for this set is a woman between 18 and 29 years old in good health.

This clonotype was counted a few times. The genes are TRBV5-1 and TRBJ1-5; possible D gene TRBD1, 5 bases. CDR1 is SGHRS and CDR2 is YFSETQ in the germline V gene. Trimming shortened V by 1 base and J by 0 bases, and 8 bases separated the two germline ends. The CDR3 has 15 residues. The CDR3 sequence: CASSLRQNSNQPQHF. Written as DNA, the CDR3 is TGCGCCAGCAGCTTGAGACAGAATAGCAATCAGCCCCAGCATTTT.

This clonotype was recorded a few times. The rearrangement links TRBV7-2 to TRBJ1-6, with D hard to call. The germline V gene encodes CDR1 SGHTA and CDR2 FQGNSA. V was trimmed by 1 base and J by 8 bases, leaving 15 bases between them. This CDR3 is 16 amino acids long. CDR3 residues: CASSLGGRPGDSPLHF. DNA of the CDR3: TGTGCCAGCAGCTTAGGTGGCCGTCCCGGAGATTCACCCCTCCACTTT.

The chain's CDR3 is CASSSGLAGFYNEQFF. The CDR3 bases are TGTGCCAGCAGTTCAGGACTAGCGGGCTTTTACAATGAGCAGTTCTTC. This chain joins TRBV12-3 or TRBV12-4 and TRBJ2-1, with 11 bases matching TRBD2. V gave up 4 bases and J gave up 4 bases; unmatched junction bases: 6. CDR3 length: 16 amino acids.

This clonotype has a count of ten or more. CDR3 amino acids: CSVTGTGNHEAFF. CDR3 bases: TGCAGCGTCACCGGGACAGGGAACCATGAAGCTTTCTTT. The chain couples TRBV29-1 to TRBJ1-1; TRBD1 agrees at 9 bases. The V gene's germline CDR1 is SQVTM and CDR2 ANQGSEA. V lost 6 bases to trimming and J lost 7 bases; unmatched junction nucleotides: 9. CDR3 length: 13 amino acids. Full variable domain (missing parts from reference TRBV29-1 and TRBJ1-1): SAVISQKPSRDICQRGTSLTIQCQVDSQVTMMFWYRQQPGQSLTLIATANQGSEATYESGFVIDKFPISRPNLTFSTLTVSNMSPEDSSIYLCSVTGTGNHEAFFGQGTRLTVV.

This chain joins TRBV12-3 or TRBV12-4 and TRBJ1-5; 7 nucleotides align to TRBD1. V shed 7 bases, J shed 2 bases, and the junction held 8 bases outside the gene matches. The CDR3 length is 15 residues. In DNA, the CDR3 is TGTGCCAGCACCACGAACAGGGGTGGCAATCAGCCCCAGCATTTT. It encodes CASTTNRGGNQPQHF.

The chain is built from TRBV6-2 or TRBV6-3 and TRBJ2-2; TRBD1 matches 7 bases. The CDR3 sequence is 14 residues long. In germline, CDR1 is MNHEY, CDR2 SVGEGT. The CDR3 reads CAVWKTGQTGELFF. CDR3 bases: TGTGCGGTCTGGAAGACAGGGCAAACCGGGGAGCTGTTTTTT.

The chain recombines TRBV5-5 with TRBJ1-3; perhaps TRBD1 as D (5 bases). This CDR3 contains 15 residues. The ends were cut back, 3 bases at V and 4 bases at J, with 14 bases in the middle. Germline V lookup: CDR1 SGHKS, CDR2 YYEKEE (reference sequence). CDR3 bases: TGTGCCAGCAGCTGGGACGGCGCCCGCGGAAACACCATATATTTT. This translates into CASSWDGARGNTIYF.

The rearrangement links TRBV3-1 to TRBJ2-5; TRBD2 agrees at 9 bases. Germline values: CDR1 LGHDT, CDR2 YNNKEL (reference sequence). The CDR3 has 21 residues. V was clipped by 1 base and J by 5 bases; unmatched bases: 23. The DNA of the CDR3 is TGTGCCAGCAGCCAAGCCCTTTCTAGGGGCCCTAGCGGGGTCCCAAGGGAGACCCAGTACTTC. This gives the protein CASSQALSRGPSGVPRETQYF.

This clonotype was seen a handful of times. Because the CDR3's place on the DNA is in doubt, the DNA is left out and the CDR3 is given as listed by TCRdb. The gene calls are TRBV20-1 and TRBJ1-2. The CDR3 comprises 10 residues, both ends counted. Germline V gives CDR1 DFQATT, CDR2 SNEGSKA (reference sequence). CDR3 protein: CSAVGNGNTF.

The rearrangement joins TRBV12-3 or TRBV12-4 to TRBJ1-4; TRBD1 matches at 7 bases. V was clipped by 8 bases and J by 0 bases; unmatched bases: 12. This CDR3 contains 17 residues. The CDR3 bases are TGTGCCAGCGGGACAAGACAGGGACTAGCAACTAATGAAAAACTGTTTTTT. Translating gives CASGTRQGLATNEKLFF.